The rows below give T cell receptor beta chains drawn from one sample of a study of T cell changes during pregnancy in multiple sclerosis. This table comes from immunoSEQ multiplex PCR, and its TCRdb copy is limited to in-frame clones, with some not included. The sample lists approximately 48,000 clones, about 88% seen once, with less than 4% in the top ten. The sample consisted of CD8+ T cells from peripheral blood mononuclear cells, taken before pregnancy. Receptor source: a female donor with multiple sclerosis, enrolled in a pregnancy study. CDR3s leave out the opening cysteine and the closing phenylalanine or tryptophan. Fields, in order: V gene, J gene, CDR3 protein.

V: TRBV4-3; J: TRBJ2-3; CDR3: ASSQGLAFDTQY
V: TRBV29-1; J: TRBJ2-5; CDR3: SVVLQGETQY
V: TRBV4-1; J: TRBJ1-2; CDR3: ASSQDQQGRSYGYT
V: TRBV4-2; J: TRBJ2-7; CDR3: ASSQGLRTGPMTYEQY
V: TRBV4-2; J: TRBJ2-7; CDR3: ASASGYIGYEQY
V: TRBV21-1; J: TRBJ1-2; CDR3: ASSKARPGEDGYT
V: TRBV9; J: TRBJ2-7; CDR3: ASSLGTGVYEQY
V: TRBV10-3; J: TRBJ2-2; CDR3: AISGGQGWTGELF
V: TRBV29-1; J: TRBJ2-1; CDR3: SARTENYNEQF
V: TRBV9; J: TRBJ1-1; CDR3: ASSPSGGLDTEAF
V: TRBV13; J: TRBJ2-7; CDR3: ASEGSGGPLDEQY
V: TRBV7-2; J: TRBJ2-2; CDR3: ASSWLVGRGHTGELF
V: TRBV7-9; J: TRBJ2-3; CDR3: ASSLSGPDTQY
V: TRBV27; J: TRBJ1-2; CDR3: ASSSGLNYGYT